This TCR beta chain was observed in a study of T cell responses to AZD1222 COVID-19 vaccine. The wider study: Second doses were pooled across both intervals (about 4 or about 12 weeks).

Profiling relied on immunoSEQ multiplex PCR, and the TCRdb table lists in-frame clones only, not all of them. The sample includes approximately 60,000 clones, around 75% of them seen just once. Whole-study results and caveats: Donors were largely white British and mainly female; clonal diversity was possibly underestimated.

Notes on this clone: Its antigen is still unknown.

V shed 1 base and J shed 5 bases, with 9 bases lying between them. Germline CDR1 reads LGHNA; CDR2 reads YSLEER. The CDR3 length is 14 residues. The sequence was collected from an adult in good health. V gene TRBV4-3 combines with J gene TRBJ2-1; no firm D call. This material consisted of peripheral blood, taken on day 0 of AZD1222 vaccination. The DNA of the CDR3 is TGCGCCAGCAGCCAAGGGAGCTCAGACAATGAGCAGTTCTTC. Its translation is CASSQGSSDNEQFF.